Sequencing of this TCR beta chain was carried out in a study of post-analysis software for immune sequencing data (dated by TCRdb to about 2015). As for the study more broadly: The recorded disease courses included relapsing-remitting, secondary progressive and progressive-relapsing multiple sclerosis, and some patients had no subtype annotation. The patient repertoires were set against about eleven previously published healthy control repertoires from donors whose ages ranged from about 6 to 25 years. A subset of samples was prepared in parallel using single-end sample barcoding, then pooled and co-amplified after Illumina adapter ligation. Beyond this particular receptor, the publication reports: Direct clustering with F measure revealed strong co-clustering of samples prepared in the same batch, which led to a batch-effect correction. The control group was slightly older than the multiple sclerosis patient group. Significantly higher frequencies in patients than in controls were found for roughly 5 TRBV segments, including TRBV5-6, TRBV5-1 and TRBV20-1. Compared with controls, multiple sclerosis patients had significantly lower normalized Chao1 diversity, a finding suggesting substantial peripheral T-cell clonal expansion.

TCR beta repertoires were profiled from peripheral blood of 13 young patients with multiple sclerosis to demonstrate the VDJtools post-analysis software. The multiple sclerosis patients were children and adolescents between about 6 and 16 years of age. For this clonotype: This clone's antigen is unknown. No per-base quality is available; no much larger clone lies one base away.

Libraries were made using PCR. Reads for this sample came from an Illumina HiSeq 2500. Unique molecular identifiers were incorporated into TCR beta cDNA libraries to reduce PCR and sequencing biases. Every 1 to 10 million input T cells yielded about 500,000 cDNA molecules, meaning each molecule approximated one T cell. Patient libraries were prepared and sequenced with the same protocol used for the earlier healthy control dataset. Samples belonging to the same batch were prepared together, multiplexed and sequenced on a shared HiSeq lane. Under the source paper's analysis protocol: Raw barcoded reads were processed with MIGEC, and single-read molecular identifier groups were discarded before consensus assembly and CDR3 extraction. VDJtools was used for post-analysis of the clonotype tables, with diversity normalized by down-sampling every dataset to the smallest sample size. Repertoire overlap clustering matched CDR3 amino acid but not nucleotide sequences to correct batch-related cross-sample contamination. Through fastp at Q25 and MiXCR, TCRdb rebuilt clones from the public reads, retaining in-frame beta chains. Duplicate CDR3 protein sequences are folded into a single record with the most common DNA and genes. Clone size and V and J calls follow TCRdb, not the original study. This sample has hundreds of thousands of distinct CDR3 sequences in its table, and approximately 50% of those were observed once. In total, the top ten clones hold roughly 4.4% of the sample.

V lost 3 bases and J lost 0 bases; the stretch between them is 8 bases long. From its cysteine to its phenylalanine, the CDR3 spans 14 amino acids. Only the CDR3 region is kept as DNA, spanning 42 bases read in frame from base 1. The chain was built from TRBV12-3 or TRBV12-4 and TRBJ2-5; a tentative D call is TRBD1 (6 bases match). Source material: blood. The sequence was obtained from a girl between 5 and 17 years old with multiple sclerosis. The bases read TGTGCCAGCAGTTTTCAGGGGTACCAAGAGACCCAGTACTTC. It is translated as CASSFQGYQETQYF.